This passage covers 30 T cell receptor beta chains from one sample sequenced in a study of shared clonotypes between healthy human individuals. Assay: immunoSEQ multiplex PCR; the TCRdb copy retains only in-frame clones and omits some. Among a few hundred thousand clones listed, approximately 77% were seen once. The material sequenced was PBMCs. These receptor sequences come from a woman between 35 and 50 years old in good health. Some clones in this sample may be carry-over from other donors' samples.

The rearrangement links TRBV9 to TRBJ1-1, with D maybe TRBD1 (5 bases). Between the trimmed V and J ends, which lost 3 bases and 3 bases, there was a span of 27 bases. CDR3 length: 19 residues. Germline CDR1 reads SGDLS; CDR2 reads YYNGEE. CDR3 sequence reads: CASSARPSGGGLSDTEAFF. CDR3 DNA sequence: TGTGCCAGCAGCGCGAGACCCTCAGGCGGGGGGTTGAGTGACACTGAAGCTTTCTTT.

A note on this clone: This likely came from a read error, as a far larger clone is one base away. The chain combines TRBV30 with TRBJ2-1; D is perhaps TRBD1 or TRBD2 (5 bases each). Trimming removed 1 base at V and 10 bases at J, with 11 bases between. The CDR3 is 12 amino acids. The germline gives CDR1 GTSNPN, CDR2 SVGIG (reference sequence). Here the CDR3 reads CAWSARGSEQFF. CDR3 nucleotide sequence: TGTGCCTGGAGTGCCCGGGGCAGCGAGCAGTTCTTC.

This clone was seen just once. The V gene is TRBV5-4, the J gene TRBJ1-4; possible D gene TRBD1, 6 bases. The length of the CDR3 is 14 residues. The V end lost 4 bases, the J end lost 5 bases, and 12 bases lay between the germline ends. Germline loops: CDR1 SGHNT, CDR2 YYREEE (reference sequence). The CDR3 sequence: CASSVGTQNEKLFF. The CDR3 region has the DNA TGTGCCAGCAGCGTCGGGACACAGAATGAAAAACTGTTTTTT.

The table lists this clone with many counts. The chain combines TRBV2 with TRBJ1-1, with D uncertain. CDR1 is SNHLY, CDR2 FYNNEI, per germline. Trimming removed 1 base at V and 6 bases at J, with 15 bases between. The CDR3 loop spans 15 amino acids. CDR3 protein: CASSEGPLTFAEAFF. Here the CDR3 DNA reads TGTGCCAGCAGTGAAGGGCCATTAACTTTCGCTGAAGCTTTCTTT.

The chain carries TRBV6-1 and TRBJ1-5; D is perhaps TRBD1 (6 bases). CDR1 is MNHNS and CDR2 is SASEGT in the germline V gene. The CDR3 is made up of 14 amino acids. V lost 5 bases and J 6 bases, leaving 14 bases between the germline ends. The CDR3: CASSLRQVGQPQHF. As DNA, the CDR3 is TGTGCCAGCAGTCTCAGACAGGTGGGTCAGCCCCAGCATTTT.

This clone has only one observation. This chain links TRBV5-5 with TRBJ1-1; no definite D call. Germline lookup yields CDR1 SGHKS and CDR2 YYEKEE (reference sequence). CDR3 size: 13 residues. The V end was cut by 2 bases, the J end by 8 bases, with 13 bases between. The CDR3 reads CASSLVATREAFF. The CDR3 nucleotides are TGTGCCAGCAGCTTAGTGGCGACTAGGGAAGCTTTCTTT. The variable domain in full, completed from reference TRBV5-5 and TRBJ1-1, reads DAGVTQSPTHLIKTRGQQVTLRCSPISGHKSVSWYQQVLGQGPQFIFQYYEKEERGRGNFPDRFSARQFPNYSSELNVNALLLGDSALYLCASSLVATREAFFGQGTRLTVV.

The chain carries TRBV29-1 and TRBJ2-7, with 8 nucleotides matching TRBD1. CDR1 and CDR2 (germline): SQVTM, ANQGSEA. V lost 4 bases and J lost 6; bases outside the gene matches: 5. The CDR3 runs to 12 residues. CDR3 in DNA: TGCAGCGTTGGCCGGACAGGGTTCGAGCAGTACTTC. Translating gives CSVGRTGFEQYF.

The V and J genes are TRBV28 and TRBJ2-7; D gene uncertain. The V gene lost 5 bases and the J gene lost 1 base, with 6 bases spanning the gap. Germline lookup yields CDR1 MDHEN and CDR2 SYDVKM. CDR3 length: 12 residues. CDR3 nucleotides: TGTGCCAGCAGTCCGAGATCCTACGAGCAGTACTTC. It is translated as CASSPRSYEQYF. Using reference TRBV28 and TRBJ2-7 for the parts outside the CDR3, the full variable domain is DVKVTQSSRYLVKRTGEKVFLECVQDMDHENMFWYRQDPGLGLRLIYFSYDVKMKEKGDIPEGYSVSREKKERFSLILESASTNQTSMYLCASSPRSYEQYFGPGTRLTVT.

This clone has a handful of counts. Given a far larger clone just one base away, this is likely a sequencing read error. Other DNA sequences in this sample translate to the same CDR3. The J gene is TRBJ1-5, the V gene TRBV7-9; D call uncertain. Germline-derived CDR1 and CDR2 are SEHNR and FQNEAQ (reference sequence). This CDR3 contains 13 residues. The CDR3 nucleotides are TGCGCCAGCAGCTCAGGCAGCAATCAGCCCCAGCATTTT. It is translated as CASSSGSNQPQHF. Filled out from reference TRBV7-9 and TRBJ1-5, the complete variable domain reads DTGVSQNPRHKITKRGQNVTFRCDPISEHNRLYWYRQTLGQGPEFLTYFQNEAQLEKSRLLSDRFSAERPKGSFSTLEIQRTEQGDSAMYLCASSSGSNQPQHFGDGTRLSIL.

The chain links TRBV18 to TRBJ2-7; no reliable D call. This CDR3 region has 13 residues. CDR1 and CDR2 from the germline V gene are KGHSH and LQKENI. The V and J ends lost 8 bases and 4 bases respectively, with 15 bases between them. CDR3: CASLTIDGYEQYF. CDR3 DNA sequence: TGTGCCAGCCTTACGATTGACGGATACGAGCAGTACTTC.

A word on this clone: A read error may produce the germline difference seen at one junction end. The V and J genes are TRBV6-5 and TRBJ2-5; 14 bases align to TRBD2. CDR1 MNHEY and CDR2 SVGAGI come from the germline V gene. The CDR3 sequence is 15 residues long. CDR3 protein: CVSSTTSGRVETQYF. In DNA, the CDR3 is TGTGTCAGCAGTACGACTAGCGGGAGGGTAGAGACCCAGTACTTC.

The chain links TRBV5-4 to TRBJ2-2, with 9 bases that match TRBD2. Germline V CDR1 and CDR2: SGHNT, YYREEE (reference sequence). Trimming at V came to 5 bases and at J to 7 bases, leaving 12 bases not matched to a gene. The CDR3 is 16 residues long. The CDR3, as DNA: TGTGCCAGCAGGGCCGGTAGCGGGAGTTCCCACGGGGAGCTGTTTTTT. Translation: CASRAGSGSSHGELFF.

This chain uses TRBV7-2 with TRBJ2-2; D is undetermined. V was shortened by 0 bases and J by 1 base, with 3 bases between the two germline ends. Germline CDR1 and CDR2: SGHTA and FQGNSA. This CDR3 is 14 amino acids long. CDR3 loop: CASSLAMNTGELFF. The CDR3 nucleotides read TGTGCCAGCAGCTTAGCGATGAACACCGGGGAGCTGTTTTTT.

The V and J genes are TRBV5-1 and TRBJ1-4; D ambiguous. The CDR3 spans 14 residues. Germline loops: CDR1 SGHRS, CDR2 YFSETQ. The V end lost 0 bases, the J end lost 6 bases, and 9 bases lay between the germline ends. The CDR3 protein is CASSLGGFDEKLFF. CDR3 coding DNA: TGCGCCAGCAGCTTGGGAGGGTTTGATGAAAAACTGTTTTTT.

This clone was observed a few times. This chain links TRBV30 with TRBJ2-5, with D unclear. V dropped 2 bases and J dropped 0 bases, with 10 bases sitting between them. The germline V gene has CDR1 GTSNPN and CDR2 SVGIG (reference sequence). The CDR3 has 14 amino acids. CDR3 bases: TGTGCCTGGAGTTTAGGACCGTACCAAGAGACCCAGTACTTC. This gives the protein CAWSLGPYQETQYF.

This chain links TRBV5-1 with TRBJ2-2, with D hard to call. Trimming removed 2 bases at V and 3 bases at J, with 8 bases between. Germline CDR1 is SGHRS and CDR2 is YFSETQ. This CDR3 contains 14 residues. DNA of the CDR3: TGCGCCAGCAGCTTTACCCGAGACACCGGGGAGCTGTTTTTT. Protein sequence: CASSFTRDTGELFF.

CDR3 amino acids: CASSLGRGDVAFF. CDR3 DNA: TGTGCCAGCAGCTTAGGGAGGGGGGATGTGGCTTTCTTT. The chain combines TRBV7-8 with TRBJ1-1; tentative D call: TRBD1 (6 bases). Germline V CDR1 and CDR2: SGHVS, FQNEAQ. The CDR3 is 13 residues long. V lost 1 base and J lost 11, with 14 bases in between.

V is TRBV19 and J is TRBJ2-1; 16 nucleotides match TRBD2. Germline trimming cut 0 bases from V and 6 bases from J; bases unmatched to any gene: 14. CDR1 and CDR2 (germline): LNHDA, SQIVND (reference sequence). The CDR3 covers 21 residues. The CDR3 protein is CASSIEGTSGRGRGYSNEQFF. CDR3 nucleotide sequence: TGTGCCAGTAGTATAGAAGGGACTAGCGGGAGGGGAAGGGGCTACTCCAATGAGCAGTTCTTC. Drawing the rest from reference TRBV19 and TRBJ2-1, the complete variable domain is DGGITQSPKYLFRKEGQNVTLSCEQNLNHDAMYWYRQDPGQGLRLIYYSQIVNDFQKGDIAEGYSVSREKKESFPLTVTSAQKNPTAFYLCASSIEGTSGRGRGYSNEQFFGPGTRLTVL.

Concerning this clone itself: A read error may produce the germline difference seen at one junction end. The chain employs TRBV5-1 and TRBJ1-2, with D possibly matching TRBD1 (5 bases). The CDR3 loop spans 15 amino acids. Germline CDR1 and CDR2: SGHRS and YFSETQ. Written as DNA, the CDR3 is TGCACCAGCAGCCAGGGTTCCACCTCTAACTATGGCTACACCTTC. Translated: CTSSQGSTSNYGYTF.

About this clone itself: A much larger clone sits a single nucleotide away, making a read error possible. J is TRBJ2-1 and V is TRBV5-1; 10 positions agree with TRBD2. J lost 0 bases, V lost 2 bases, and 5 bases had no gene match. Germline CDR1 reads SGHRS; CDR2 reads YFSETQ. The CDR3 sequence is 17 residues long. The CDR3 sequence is CASSFEASGSSYNEQFF. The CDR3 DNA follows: TGCGCCAGCAGCTTTGAGGCTAGCGGGAGCTCCTACAATGAGCAGTTCTTC.

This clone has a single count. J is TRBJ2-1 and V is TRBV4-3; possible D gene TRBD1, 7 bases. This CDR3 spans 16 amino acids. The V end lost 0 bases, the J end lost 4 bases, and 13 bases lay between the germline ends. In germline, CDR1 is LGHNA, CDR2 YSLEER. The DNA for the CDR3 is TGCGCCAGCAGCCAAGATCCGCCAGGGGGGTACAATGAGCAGTTCTTC. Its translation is CASSQDPPGGYNEQFF.

DNA for the CDR3: TGTGCCAGCAGCTTAGCGCAAAGGTACGAGCAGTACTTC. Translated, it gives CASSLAQRYEQYF. The V gene is TRBV7-2, the J gene TRBJ2-7; D gene unclear. The CDR3 contains 13 residues. Trimming left V 0 bases short and J 4 bases short, with 7 bases between. Germline loops: CDR1 SGHTA, CDR2 FQGNSA. Together with reference TRBV7-2 and TRBJ2-7, the CDR3 gives the full variable domain: GAGVSQSPSNKVTEKGKDVELRCDPISGHTALYWYRQSLGQGLEFLIYFQGNSAPDKSGLPSDRFSAERTGGSVSTLTIQRTQQEDSAVYLCASSLAQRYEQYFGPGTRLTVT.

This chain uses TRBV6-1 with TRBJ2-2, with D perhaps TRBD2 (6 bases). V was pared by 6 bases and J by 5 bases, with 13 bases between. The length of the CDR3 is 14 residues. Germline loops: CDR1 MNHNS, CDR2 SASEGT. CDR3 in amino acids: CASSPEAGTGELFF. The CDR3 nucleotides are TGTGCCAGCAGCCCGGAGGCGGGAACCGGGGAGCTGTTTTTT.

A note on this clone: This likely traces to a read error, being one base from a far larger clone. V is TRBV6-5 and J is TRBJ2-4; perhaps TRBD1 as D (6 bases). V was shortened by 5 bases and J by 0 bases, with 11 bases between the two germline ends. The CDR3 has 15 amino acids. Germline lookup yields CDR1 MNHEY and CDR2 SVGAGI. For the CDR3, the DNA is TGTGCCAGCAGTGCACAGGGCTCAGCCAAAAACATTCAGTACTTC. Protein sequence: CASSAQGSAKNIQYF.

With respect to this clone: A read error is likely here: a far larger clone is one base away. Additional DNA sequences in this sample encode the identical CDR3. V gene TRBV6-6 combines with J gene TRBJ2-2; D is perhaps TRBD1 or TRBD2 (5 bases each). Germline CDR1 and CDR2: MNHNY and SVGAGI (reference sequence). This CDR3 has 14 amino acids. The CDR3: CASRSGTDTGELFF. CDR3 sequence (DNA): TGCGCCAGCAGGTCAGGGACGGACACCGGGGAGCTGTTTTTT.

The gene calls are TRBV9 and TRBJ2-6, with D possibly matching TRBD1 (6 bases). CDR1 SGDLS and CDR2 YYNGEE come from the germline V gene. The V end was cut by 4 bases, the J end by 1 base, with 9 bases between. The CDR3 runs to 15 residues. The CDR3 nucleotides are TGTGCCAGCAGCTCCACAGGGTCTGGGGCCAACGTCCTGACTTTC. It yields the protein CASSSTGSGANVLTF.

CDR3 nucleotides: TGTGCCAGCAGCCAATCATCGCTCTCTGGAAACACCATATATTTT. Residues: CASSQSSLSGNTIYF. The V gene is TRBV16, the J gene TRBJ1-3; D gene unclear. This CDR3 has 15 amino acids. Trimming shortened V by 0 bases and J by 0 bases, and 6 bases separated the two germline ends. The V gene's germline CDR1 is KGHSY and CDR2 FQNENV.

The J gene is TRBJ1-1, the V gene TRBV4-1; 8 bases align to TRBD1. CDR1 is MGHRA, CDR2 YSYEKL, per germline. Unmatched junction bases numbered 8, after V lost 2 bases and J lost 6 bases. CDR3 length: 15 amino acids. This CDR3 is CASSQTKDRGSEAFF. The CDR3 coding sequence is TGCGCCAGCAGCCAAACTAAAGACAGGGGCTCTGAAGCTTTCTTT.

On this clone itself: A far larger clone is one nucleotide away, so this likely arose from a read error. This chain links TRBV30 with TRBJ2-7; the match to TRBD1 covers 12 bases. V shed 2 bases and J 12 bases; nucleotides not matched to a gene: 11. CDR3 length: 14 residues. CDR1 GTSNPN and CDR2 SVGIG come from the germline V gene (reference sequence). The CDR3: CAWSIGTGGVGRYF. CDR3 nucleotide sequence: TGTGCCTGGAGTATAGGGACAGGGGGCGTGGGGCGGTACTTC.

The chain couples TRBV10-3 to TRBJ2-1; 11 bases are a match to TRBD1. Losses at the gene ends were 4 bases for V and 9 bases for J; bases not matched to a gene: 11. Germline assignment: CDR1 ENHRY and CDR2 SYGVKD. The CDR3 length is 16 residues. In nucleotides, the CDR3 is TGTGCCATCAGTGGACTTACCGGGACAGGGGGTGGTGAGCAGTTCTTC. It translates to CAISGLTGTGGGEQFF.